This T cell receptor (beta chain) came from a study of T cell responses to AZD1222 COVID-19 vaccine. With regard to this clone: A junction boundary mismatches the germline segment, possibly from a read error.

The CDR3 has 13 residues. Germline-derived CDR1 and CDR2 are MNHNS and SASEGT. Second-dose intervals of approximately 4 or approximately 12 weeks were pooled. The data were produced by immunoSEQ multiplex PCR, yet TCRdb's version contains in-frame clones alone and is incomplete. This sample has around 78,000 clones; under 90% occur once, and the top ten carry about 1.3%. The chain combines TRBV6-1 with TRBJ1-5; unclear D gene. The starting material was peripheral blood, obtained 28 days after the second AZD1222 dose. The clonotype was recovered from an adult who received the AZD1222 COVID-19 vaccine. The CDR3 is CAGSDYSNQPQHF. DNA for the CDR3: TGTGCCGGCAGTGATTATAGCAATCAGCCCCAGCATTTT.